This TCR beta chain was sequenced for a study of T cell clones after liver transplantation. Study-level background: TCRbeta sequencing after a pre-transplant mixed lymphocyte reaction identified graft-donor-reactive clones, later tracked in post-transplant blood. Timepoints were pre-transplant, pre-withdrawal, and after withdrawal was completed or failed. Tolerance: complete withdrawal held at least one year, liver enzymes staying within twice normal.

Clones were sequenced by immunoSEQ multiplex PCR, and TCRdb holds only the in-frame ones, with some missing. The sample carries 9,800 or so clones, over 55% recorded once. The CDR3 runs to 12 residues. Germline CDR1 is LNHDA and CDR2 is SQIVND (reference sequence). V lost 1 base, J lost 9 bases, and 10 bases lay in between. This sequence was found in a human patient who received a liver transplant. The T cells may come from the graft donor. This material consisted of CD8+ T cells from blood, taken at the roughly 15-month timepoint. The genes are TRBV19 and TRBJ2-7; unclear D gene. Here the CDR3 reads CASSIGGDRQYF. CDR3 nucleotides: TGTGCCAGTAGTATAGGAGGTGATCGGCAGTACTTC.